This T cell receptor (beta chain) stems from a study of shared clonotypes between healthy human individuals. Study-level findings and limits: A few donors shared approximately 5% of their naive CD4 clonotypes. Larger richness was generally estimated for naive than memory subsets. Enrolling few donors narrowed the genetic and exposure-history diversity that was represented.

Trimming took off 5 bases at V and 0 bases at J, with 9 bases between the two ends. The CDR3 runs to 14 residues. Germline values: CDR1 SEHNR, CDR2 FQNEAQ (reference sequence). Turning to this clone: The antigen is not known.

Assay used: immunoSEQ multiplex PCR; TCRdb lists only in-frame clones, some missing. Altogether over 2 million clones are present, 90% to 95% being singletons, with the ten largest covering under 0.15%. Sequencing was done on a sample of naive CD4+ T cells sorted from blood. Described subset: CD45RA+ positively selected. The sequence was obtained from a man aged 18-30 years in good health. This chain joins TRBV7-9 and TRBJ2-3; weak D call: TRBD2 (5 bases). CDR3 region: CASSTGSSTDTQYF. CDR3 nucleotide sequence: TGTGCCAGCAGCACGGGATCTAGCACAGATACGCAGTATTTT. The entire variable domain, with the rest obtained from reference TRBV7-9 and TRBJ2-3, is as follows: DTGVSQNPRHKITKRGQNVTFRCDPISEHNRLYWYRQTLGQGPEFLTYFQNEAQLEKSRLLSDRFSAERPKGSFSTLEIQRTEQGDSAMYLCASSTGSSTDTQYFGPGTRLTVL.